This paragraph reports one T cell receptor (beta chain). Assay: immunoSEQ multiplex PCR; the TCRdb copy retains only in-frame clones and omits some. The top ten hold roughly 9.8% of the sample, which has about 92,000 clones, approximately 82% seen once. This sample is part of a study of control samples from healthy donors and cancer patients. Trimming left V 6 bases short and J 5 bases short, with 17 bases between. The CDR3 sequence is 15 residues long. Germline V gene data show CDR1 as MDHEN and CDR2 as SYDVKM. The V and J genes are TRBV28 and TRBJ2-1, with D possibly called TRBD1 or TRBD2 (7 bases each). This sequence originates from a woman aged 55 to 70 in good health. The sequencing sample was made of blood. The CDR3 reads CASSFRGSGDNEQFF. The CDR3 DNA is TGTGCCAGCAGCTTCAGGGGGAGCGGGGACAATGAGCAGTTCTTC.